This T cell receptor (beta chain) was recovered during a study of T cell repertoires in cytomegalovirus infection. TCRdb re-derived calls from the reads in MiXCR, one entry per CDR3 protein. The sample shows tens of thousands of distinct CDR3 sequences, 4% of them seen only once. Germline CDR1 is DFQATT and CDR2 is SNEGSKA (reference sequence). The CDR3 sequence is 15 residues long. Trimming removed 0 bases from V and 4 bases from J; junction bases left unmatched: 6. This clonotype appeared many times. This TCR came from a human donor in good health (CMV status not recorded). Some clones in this sample may be carry-over from other donors' samples. The sequencing input was PBMCs. The chain is built from TRBV20-1 and TRBJ2-5; 9 bases align to TRBD2. CDR3 coding DNA: TGCAGTGCTAGAGATCTAGCGGGACTACGAGAGACCCAGTACTTC. Translated, it gives CSARDLAGLRETQYF.